The clone carrying this T cell receptor (beta chain) was picked up a small number of times. Both iRepertoire HTBI primers and Arm-PCR of CDR3 regions were used to build the TCR beta libraries. TCRdb redid the calling of the multiplex PCR reads with MiXCR, one entry per CDR3 protein. Of more than 300,000 distinct CDR3 sequences listed, about a sixth are singletons. The time point here: newly diagnosed GD, antithyroid drugs for less than 3 months. RNA from PBMCs was the source of the TCR library. This entry is derived from a study of regulatory T cells in long-lasting Graves disease. The input for sequencing was peripheral blood mononuclear cells (PBMCs), taken at new diagnosis, from a patient treated with antithyroid drugs. The sequence was obtained from a female donor with Graves disease.

DNA of the CDR3: TGCGCCCTGCAGGGGGAGAGTGGATACGAGCAGTACTTC. Encoded protein: CALQGESGYEQYF. This chain links TRBV10-2 with TRBJ2-7; 7 bases are shared with TRBD1. CDR3 length: 13 residues. Germline-derived CDR1 and CDR2 are WSHSY and SAAADI. V shed 11 bases, J shed 4 bases, and the junction held 11 bases outside the gene matches.